This TCR beta chain was captured in a study of T-cell memory formation after mild COVID-19. One entry per CDR3 protein results from TCRdb running MiXCR on the 5' RACE reads. The sample records about 560,000 distinct CDR3 sequences, roughly 17% being singletons. Trimming shortened V by 7 bases and J by 0 bases, and 11 bases separated the two germline ends. Per germline, CDR1 SQVTM and CDR2 ANQGSEA. This CDR3 is built from 13 residues. J is TRBJ2-3 and V is TRBV29-1; D remains ambiguous. Sample: PBMCs or a T cell subset sorted from them (not recorded which). This receptor was obtained from an adult woman who had mild COVID-19 (a few samples of this study predate the infection). Cell type and time point are not known. This CDR3 reads CSASVFSTDTQYF. The CDR3 DNA reads TGCAGCGCGTCAGTTTTTAGCACAGATACGCAGTATTTT.